Detailed here is one T cell receptor beta chain. Its specificity is not known. The data originate from a study of shared clonotypes between healthy human individuals. General study points: Lower generation probabilities were found for non-shared clonotypes than for those shared by all four donors. Sharing across four donors was seen in 4.5% to 5.5% of naive CD4 clonotypes.

Measured with immunoSEQ multiplex PCR; TCRdb has only the in-frame clones, and not every one. The sample consists of 850,000 to 1,200,000 clones, 60% to 80% of them appearing once. The sequenced sample consisted of memory CD4+ T cells sorted from blood. Subset: CD45RA-negative fraction. The sequence was collected from a man aged 18 to 30 in good health.

The chain's CDR3 is CASSLAFSNTEAFF. The CDR3 DNA reads as TGCGCCAGCAGCTTGGCCTTCTCAAACACTGAAGCTTTCTTT. The chain couples TRBV5-1 to TRBJ1-1; D is unresolved. The CDR3 sequence is 14 residues long. V lost 0 bases and J lost 2, with 8 bases in between. The germline V gene encodes CDR1 SGHRS and CDR2 YFSETQ.